This entry describes one T cell receptor beta chain. TCRdb keeps only in-frame clones here, not all; method: immunoSEQ multiplex PCR. The sample has about 22,000 clones; around 43% are singletons. The data were obtained in a study of graft-versus-host responses after intestinal transplantation. General observations from the study: Levels of circulating GvH clones at their peak were associated with early post-transplant HvG declines. Present in recipient marrow, GvH clones included some that appeared first in ileum or blood.

Investigators plated approximately 200,000 CFSE-labeled responder cells together with approximately 200,000 irradiated stimulator cells labeled with violet dye. CD4 and CD8 responders that proliferated in the reaction were FACS-sorted. V gave up 4 bases and J gave up 4 bases, with 11 bases separating them. The length of the CDR3 is 13 residues. Germline assignment: CDR1 WNHNN and CDR2 SYGVQD (reference sequence). The source was alloreactive CD8+ T cells from a mixed lymphocyte reaction culture, collected before intestinal transplant. The subset: CFSE-low proliferating T cells sorted from approximately 6-day pre-transplant mixed lymphocyte reaction (GvH or HvG direction). The TCR originated in a human patient who received an intestinal transplant. The rearrangement uses TRBV10-1 and TRBJ2-7; a possible D gene is TRBD1 (5 bases). Written as DNA, the CDR3 is TGCGCCAGCAGTGCAGGGCTTTTATACGAGCAGTACTTC. Translating it yields CASSAGLLYEQYF.